The rows below give T cell receptor beta chains drawn from one sample of a study of patients and donors after allogeneic stem cell transplantation. TCRdb called the RT-PCR reads again in MiXCR, with one record for every CDR3 protein. The sample consists of more than 850,000 distinct CDR3 sequences, roughly 18% of them appearing once. Specimen: blood, either unsorted or a sorted T cell fraction (not recorded which). These receptor sequences come from a human donor who was either an allogeneic HSCT recipient or a stem cell or donor lymphocyte infusion donor (not recorded which). It is not recorded whose cells these are; they may come from a transplant donor. Both conserved end residues are part of each CDR3.

V gene	J gene	CDR3 protein
TRBV4-2	TRBJ2-7	CASSQDEGAYYEQYF
TRBV14	TRBJ2-7	CASSQRGQGTYEQYF
TRBV4-3	TRBJ2-3	CASSQDRISYGDTQYF
TRBV5-1	TRBJ1-2	CASSSPSGYTF
TRBV9	TRBJ1-1	CASSGTGTEAFF
TRBV6-1	TRBJ2-7	CASRRKTARTYEQYF
TRBV6-2/TRBV6-3	TRBJ1-2	CASSYSGLTGLNGYTF
TRBV20-1	TRBJ1-1	CSAKSLRGRYGTEAFF
TRBV5-1	TRBJ2-3	CASSLGQRDPDTQYF
TRBV3-1	TRBJ2-7	CASSQLYRFNEQYF
TRBV4-1	TRBJ2-7	CASSLRAGYYEQYF
TRBV29-1	TRBJ2-7	CSAWTGLGQYF
TRBV29-1	TRBJ2-1	CSVTTGSSYNEQFF
TRBV9	TRBJ1-1	CASSVGLSSTEAFF
TRBV12-3/TRBV12-4	TRBJ2-5	CASSQHRDQETQYF
TRBV5-1	TRBJ2-5	CASTVGETQYF
TRBV12-3/TRBV12-4	TRBJ1-3	CASSFPTGSGNTIYF
TRBV6-5	TRBJ2-5	CASSYSASGKETQYF
TRBV20-1	TRBJ2-1	CSASEGTIPWEVF
TRBV6-6	TRBJ1-2	CASTPGQGVGYTF
TRBV20-1	TRBJ1-1	CSAARDRDNTEAFF
TRBV6-1	TRBJ1-1	CASEARPKSEAFF
TRBV5-1	TRBJ1-1	CASSDRRDRWLPNTEAFF
TRBV20-1	TRBJ2-7	CSARTGGGKEQYF
TRBV14	TRBJ2-3	CASSRTSGRGTQYF
TRBV5-6	TRBJ2-7	CASSFDDRGYEQYF
TRBV25-1	TRBJ2-3	CASRPGDEDTQYF
TRBV7-9	TRBJ2-7	CASSLAGELAGSEQYF
TRBV5-1	TRBJ2-3	CASSRGLAGAYTDTQYF
TRBV2	TRBJ2-5	CACLTRKETQYF
TRBV5-1	TRBJ1-3	CASRDSRSGNTIYF
TRBV6-1	TRBJ1-3	CASSLDTPDSGNTIYF
TRBV4-1	TRBJ2-1	CASRNLAGGSLGSYNEQFF
TRBV12-3/TRBV12-4	TRBJ1-2	CASSWTSGYTF
TRBV6-2/TRBV6-3	TRBJ2-7	CASSYKGNEQYF
TRBV18	TRBJ2-4	CASSPPRKREAKNIQYF
TRBV7-2	TRBJ2-6	CASSLVRASGRYVLTF
TRBV15	TRBJ2-4	CATSRDRGLAGIQYF
TRBV11-1	TRBJ2-7	CASSSGRASYEQYF
TRBV16	TRBJ2-1	CASSQSTRLQFF
TRBV30	TRBJ1-5	CAWTTTGLNQPQHF
TRBV9	TRBJ2-3	CASSVGGAGTGDTQYF
TRBV7-2	TRBJ2-1	CASKIDSGRAYNEQFF
TRBV29-1	TRBJ2-6	CSVGTGDGANVLTF
TRBV20-1	TRBJ1-4	CSVETSTLPKKLFF
TRBV2	TRBJ2-3	CASSDGAGSITDTQYF
TRBV2	TRBJ1-4	CASSRGQGQEKLFF
TRBV5-1	TRBJ2-2	CASSLGLQTSGGELFF
TRBV5-1	TRBJ2-2	CASSLAAASNTGELFF
TRBV24-1	TRBJ2-5	CATSDSRGAGAGVETQYF
TRBV25-1	TRBJ2-3	CASSEFGDTQYF
TRBV9	TRBJ1-3	CASSVDPGPAGASGNTIYF
TRBV9	TRBJ1-4	CASSVAGATNEKLFF
TRBV7-6	TRBJ2-1	CASHGQDHNEQFF
TRBV18	TRBJ2-7	CASSPIFVGEQYF